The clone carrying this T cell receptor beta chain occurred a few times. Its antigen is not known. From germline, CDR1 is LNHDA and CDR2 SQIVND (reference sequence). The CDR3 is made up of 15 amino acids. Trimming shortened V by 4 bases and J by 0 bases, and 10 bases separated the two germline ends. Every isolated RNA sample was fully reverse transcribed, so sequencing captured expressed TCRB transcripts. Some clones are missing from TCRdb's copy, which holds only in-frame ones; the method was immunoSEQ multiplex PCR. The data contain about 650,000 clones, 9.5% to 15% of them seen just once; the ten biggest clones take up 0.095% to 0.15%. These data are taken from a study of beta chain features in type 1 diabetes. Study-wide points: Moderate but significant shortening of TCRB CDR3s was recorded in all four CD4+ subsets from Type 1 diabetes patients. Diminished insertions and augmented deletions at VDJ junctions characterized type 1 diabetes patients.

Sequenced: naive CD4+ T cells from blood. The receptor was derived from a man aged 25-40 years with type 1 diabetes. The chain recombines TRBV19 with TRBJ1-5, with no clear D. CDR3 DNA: TGTGCCAGTAGTAAGGGTAGGGATAGCAATCAGCCCCAGCATTTT. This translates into CASSKGRDSNQPQHF.